Presented here are 7 T cell receptor beta chains from one specimen sequenced in a study of CD8+ T cells in alopecia areata. Treatment specified: oral pan-JAK inhibitor, 5-10 mg twice daily. Sequencing templates came from extracted RNA that was reverse transcribed into cDNA. Using immunoSEQ multiplex PCR, the repertoire was profiled, and TCRdb retains in-frame clones only, with some absent. The table has some 200,000 clones, about 58% seen once. The sequencing here drew on CD4+ T cells sorted from blood, taken at week 4, from a patient treated with tofacitinib. Receptors were obtained from a human donor with alopecia areata.

V and J are TRBV19 and TRBJ1-2; D gene ambiguous. V was cut by 7 bases and J by 2 bases, with 11 bases left in between. The CDR3 loop spans 13 amino acids. Germline CDR1 reads LNHDA; CDR2 reads SQIVND (reference sequence). CDR3 in amino acids: CASTNPENYGYTF. In DNA form, the CDR3 reads TGTGCCAGTACCAACCCTGAGAACTATGGCTACACCTTC.

The gene calls are TRBV29-1 and TRBJ2-1; 9 nucleotides agree with TRBD1. CDR1 is SQVTM and CDR2 is ANQGSEA in the germline V gene. Germline trimming cut 4 bases from V and 7 bases from J; bases unmatched to any gene: 17. The CDR3 covers 17 residues. CDR3 nucleotide sequence: TGCAGCGTTGGAACCTTGGATTGGGACAGGGTGGAAAATGAGCAGTTCTTC. Residues: CSVGTLDWDRVENEQFF.

This clone was picked up a small number of times. CDR3 sequence reads: CSVRQGATETQYF. The DNA of the CDR3 is TGCAGCGTTAGACAGGGGGCAACGGAGACCCAGTACTTC. The rearrangement links TRBV29-1 to TRBJ2-5; 10 bases align to TRBD1. Germline loops: CDR1 SQVTM, CDR2 ANQGSEA. The V and J ends lost 5 bases and 5 bases, in that order; junction bases with no gene match: 5. This CDR3 comprises 13 residues.

This clone appeared many times. The J gene is TRBJ1-1, the V gene TRBV7-6; tentative D call: TRBD1 (5 bases). The germline CDR1 and CDR2 sequences are SGHVS and FNYEAQ. The V and J ends lost 2 bases and 4 bases respectively, with 8 bases between them. CDR3 length equals 13 residues. The CDR3 DNA sequence: TGTGCCAGCAGCTTACAGGGCGCCACTGAAGCTTTCTTT. This gives the protein CASSLQGATEAFF.

This rearrangement joins TRBV29-1 to TRBJ1-4, with D maybe TRBD1 (6 bases). V was clipped by 3 bases and J by 10 bases, with 12 bases between them. The germline gives CDR1 SQVTM, CDR2 ANQGSEA. The CDR3 has 12 residues. The CDR3 protein is CSVEGGVGKLFF. As DNA, the CDR3 is TGCAGCGTTGAGGGGGGCGTGGGAAAACTGTTTTTT.

This chain connects TRBV12-5 to TRBJ1-6; D remains unclear. V lost 1 base to trimming and J lost 10 bases, with 11 bases between them. Looked up from germline, CDR1 is LGHNT and CDR2 is FRNRAP. There are 14 residues in the CDR3. CDR3 DNA: TGTGCTAGTGGTTTGGGGTCAGGTCGGTCACCCCTCCACTTT. Its protein product is CASGLGSGRSPLHF.

This clone has a single count. The V and J genes are TRBV29-1 and TRBJ1-2, with D unresolved. V lost 5 bases and J 8 bases, leaving 9 bases between the germline ends. This CDR3 has 10 residues. Germline CDR1 is SQVTM and CDR2 is ANQGSEA. The CDR3 nucleotides are TGCAGCGTTTTTGGCGTCGGCTACACCTTC. Translation gives CSVFGVGYTF. Full variable domain (missing parts from reference TRBV29-1 and TRBJ1-2): SAVISQKPSRDICQRGTSLTIQCQVDSQVTMMFWYRQQPGQSLTLIATANQGSEATYESGFVIDKFPISRPNLTFSTLTVSNMSPEDSSIYLCSVFGVGYTFGSGTRLTVV.